This T cell receptor (beta chain) was identified in a study of blood T cell repertoires in COVID-19. Overall study context: Samples representing acute and convalescent COVID-19 were sourced from the United States, Italy and Spain.

The assay was immunoSEQ multiplex PCR, and TCRdb's table has in-frame clones only and misses some. The data hold under 300,000 clones, with 65% to 80% observed a single time. Germline CDR1 and CDR2: SGDLS and YYNGEE. Trimming pared 4 bases from V and 6 bases from J, leaving 16 bases between. The CDR3 covers 14 residues. The TCR originated in a middle-aged woman with active or convalescent COVID-19. The rearrangement uses TRBV9 and TRBJ1-2; D uncertain. The sample was peripheral blood. The CDR3, as DNA: TGTGCCAGCAGCAAAGAGACGGGTATTCATGGCTACACCTTC. Its translation: CASSKETGIHGYTF.